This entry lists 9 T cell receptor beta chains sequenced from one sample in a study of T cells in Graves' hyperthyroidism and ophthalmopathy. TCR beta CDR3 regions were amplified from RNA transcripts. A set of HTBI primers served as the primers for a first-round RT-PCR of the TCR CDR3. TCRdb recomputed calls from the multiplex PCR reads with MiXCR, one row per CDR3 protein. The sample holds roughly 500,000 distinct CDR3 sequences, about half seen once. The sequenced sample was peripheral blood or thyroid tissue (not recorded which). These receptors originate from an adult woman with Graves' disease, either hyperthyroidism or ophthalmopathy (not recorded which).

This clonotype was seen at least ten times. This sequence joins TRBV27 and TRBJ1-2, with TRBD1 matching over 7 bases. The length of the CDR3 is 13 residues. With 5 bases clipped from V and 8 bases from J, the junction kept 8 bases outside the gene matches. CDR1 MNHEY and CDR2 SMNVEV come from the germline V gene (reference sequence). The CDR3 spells CASSETGLEGYTF. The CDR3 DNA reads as TGTGCCAGCAGTGAGACAGGGCTGGAAGGCTACACCTTC.

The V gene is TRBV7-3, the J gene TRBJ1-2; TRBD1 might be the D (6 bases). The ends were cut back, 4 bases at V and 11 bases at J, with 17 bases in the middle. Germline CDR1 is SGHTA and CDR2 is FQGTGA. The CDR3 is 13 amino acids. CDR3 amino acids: CASSSSRGLGYTF. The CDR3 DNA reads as TGTGCCAGCAGCTCCTCCAGGGGACTTGGGTACACCTTC.

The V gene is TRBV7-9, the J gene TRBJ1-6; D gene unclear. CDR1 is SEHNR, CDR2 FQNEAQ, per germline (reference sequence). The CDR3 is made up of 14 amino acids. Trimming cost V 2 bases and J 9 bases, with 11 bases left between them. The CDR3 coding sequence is TGTGCCAGCAGCTTATCCGGGTTGGGTTCACCCCTCCACTTT. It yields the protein CASSLSGLGSPLHF.

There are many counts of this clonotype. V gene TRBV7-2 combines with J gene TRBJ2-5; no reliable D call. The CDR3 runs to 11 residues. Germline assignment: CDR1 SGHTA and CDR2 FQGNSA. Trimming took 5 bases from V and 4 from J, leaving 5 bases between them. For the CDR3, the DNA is TGTGCCAGCAGCCGGAGAGAGACCCAGTACTTC. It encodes CASSRRETQYF.

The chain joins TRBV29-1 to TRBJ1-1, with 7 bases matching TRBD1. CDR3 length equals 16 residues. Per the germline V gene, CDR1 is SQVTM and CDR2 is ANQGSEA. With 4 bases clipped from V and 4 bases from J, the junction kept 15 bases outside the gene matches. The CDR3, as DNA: TGCAGCGTTGTAGGCCGGGACAGCGAGGAAGGCACTGAAGCTTTCTTT. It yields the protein CSVVGRDSEEGTEAFF.

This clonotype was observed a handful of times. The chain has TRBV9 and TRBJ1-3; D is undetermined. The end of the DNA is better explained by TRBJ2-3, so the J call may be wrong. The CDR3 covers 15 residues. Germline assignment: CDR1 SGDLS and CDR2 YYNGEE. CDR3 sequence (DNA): TGTGCCAGCAGCGTAGGGTCAGCCCTCACAGATACGCAGTATTTT. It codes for CASSVGSALTDTQYF.

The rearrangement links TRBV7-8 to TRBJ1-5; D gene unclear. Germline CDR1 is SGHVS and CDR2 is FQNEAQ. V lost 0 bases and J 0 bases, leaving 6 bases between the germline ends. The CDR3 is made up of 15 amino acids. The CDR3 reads CASSLASRSNQPQHF. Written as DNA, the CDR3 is TGTGCCAGCAGCTTAGCCAGCCGTAGCAATCAGCCCCAGCATTTT. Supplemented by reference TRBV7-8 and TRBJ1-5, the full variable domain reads GAGVSQSPRYKVAKRGQDVALRCDPISGHVSLFWYQQALGQGPEFLTYFQNEAQLDKSGLPSDRFFAERPEGSVSTLKIQRTQQEDSAVYLCASSLASRSNQPQHFGDGTRLSIL.

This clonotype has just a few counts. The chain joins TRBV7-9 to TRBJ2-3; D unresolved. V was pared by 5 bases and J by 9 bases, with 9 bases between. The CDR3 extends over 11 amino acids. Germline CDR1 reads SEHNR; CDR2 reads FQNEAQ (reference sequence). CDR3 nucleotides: TGTGCCAGCAGCCCCTTGGGGACGCAGTATTTT. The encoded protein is CASSPLGTQYF.

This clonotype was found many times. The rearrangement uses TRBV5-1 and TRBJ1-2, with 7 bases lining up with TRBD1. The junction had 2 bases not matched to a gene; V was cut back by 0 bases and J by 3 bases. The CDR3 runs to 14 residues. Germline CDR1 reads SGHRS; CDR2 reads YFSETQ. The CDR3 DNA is TGCGCCAGCAGCTTGGGGACAGGTGACTATGGCTACACCTTC. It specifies CASSLGTGDYGYTF.